Listed below are T cell receptor beta chains from one sample, sequenced in a study of OX40 agonist ivuxolimab in advanced cancers. Produced via immunoSEQ multiplex PCR; TCRdb's table is partial and in-frame only. The table includes 35,000 to 45,000 clones, over 60% detected once. Sequences were derived from CD4+ or CD8+ T cells sorted from blood, sampled in a trial of the OX40 agonist ivuxolimab. These TCRs come from an adult with an advanced solid tumor such as melanoma, head and neck, liver or kidney cancer. CDR3s include the opening cysteine and the closing phenylalanine or tryptophan. D genes are given only for firm matches. Clone size is given for some rows only: seen once, a few or many times, or a class if the clone is expanded.

j_call | v_call | clone_size | d_call | cdr3_nt | cdr3_aa
TRBJ2-3 | TRBV5-1 | NA | NA | TGCGCCAGCAGCTTGACCCCCGCTTCAGATACGCAGTATTTT | CASSLTPASDTQYF
TRBJ2-1 | TRBV5-1 | NA | TRBD2 | TGCGCCAGCAGCGTAGGGACTAGCGGGAGGAATGGCAATGAGCAGTTCTTC | CASSVGTSGRNGNEQFF
TRBJ1-1 | TRBV18 | NA | NA | TGTGCCAGCTCACCGGTGCCGGGGGAGGCTGAAGCTTTCTTT | CASSPVPGEAEAFF
TRBJ2-7 | TRBV10-3 | NA | NA | TGTGCCATCAGTGAGTCGATCGGGGGCTACGAGCAGTACTTC | CAISESIGGYEQYF
TRBJ2-5 | TRBV6-5 | NA | NA | TGTGCCAGCAGCTCGGGTCGACAGGTGGTGAAGACCCAGTACTTC | CASSSGRQVVKTQYF
TRBJ2-2 | TRBV7-6 | NA | NA | TGTGCCAGCAGCCTGGGACATGGGAACACCGGGGAGCTGTTTTTT | CASSLGHGNTGELFF
TRBJ2-2 | TRBV29-1 | NA | TRBD1 | TGCAGCGCCACACTCGGGAAGGGGGCCGGCACCGGGGAGCTGTTTTTT | CSATLGKGAGTGELFF
TRBJ2-1 | TRBV4-1 | NA | NA | TGCGCCAGCAGCCGAAGGATGGGCGGAGAAGGGATTGAGCAGTTCTTC | CASSRRMGGEGIEQFF
TRBJ1-5 | TRBV2 | NA | NA | TGTGCCAGTACGGGGGCTCCCCGCAATCAGCCCCAGCATTTT | CASTGAPRNQPQHF
TRBJ2-2 | TRBV7-3 | NA | NA | TGTGCCAGCAGCTCCCAGGAAGAGATCGGGGAGCTGTTTTTT | CASSSQEEIGELFF
TRBJ2-5 | TRBV28 | NA | TRBD2 | TGTGCCAGCAGTTTTCGGGGGGGGTTGGAGACCCAGTACTTC | CASSFRGGLETQYF
TRBJ2-4 | TRBV6-1 | NA | TRBD2 | TGTGCCAGCAGTGAAACCCTCAATAGCGGGACCAAAAACATTCAGTACTTC | CASSETLNSGTKNIQYF
TRBJ2-3 | TRBV2 | NA | NA | TGTGCCAGCACGGCTAGCGGCACAGATACGCAGTATTTT | CASTASGTDTQYF
TRBJ2-2 | TRBV7-9 | NA | NA | TGTGCCAGCAGCCGGGCTACCGGGGAGCTGTTTTTT | CASSRATGELFF
TRBJ2-3 | TRBV7-3 | NA | NA | TGTGCCAGCAGCCCCTACCTCAACCCAGATACGCAGTATTTT | CASSPYLNPDTQYF
TRBJ1-1 | TRBV10-3 | NA | NA | TGTGCCATCAGTGCGTGGGGGGCTGAAGCTTTCTTT | CAISAWGAEAFF
TRBJ2-7 | TRBV7-3 | few | NA | TGTGCCAGCAGCTTTTCTCCCGGGACACGCTACGAGCAGTACTTC | CASSFSPGTRYEQYF
TRBJ2-3 | TRBV5-4 | NA | NA | TGTGCCAGCAGTACCGCGGATACGCAGTATTTT | CASSTADTQYF
TRBJ2-7 | TRBV4-2 | NA | TRBD1 | TGTGCCAGCAGCCCGGAAGGGACAGGGGGCTACGAGCAGTACTTC | CASSPEGTGGYEQYF
TRBJ1-1 | TRBV29-1 | few | NA | TGCAGCGCCGGGGGGTGGAACACTGAAGCTTTCTTT | CSAGGWNTEAFF
TRBJ1-1 | TRBV7-8 | NA | TRBD1 | TGTGCCAGCAGCTCGGGACAGCCATACACTGAAGCTTTCTTT | CASSSGQPYTEAFF
TRBJ1-1 | TRBV19 | NA | TRBD1 | TGTGCCAGTAGCAGCCCCCGGGACAGGGGGTGGAACACTGAAGCTTTCTTT | CASSSPRDRGWNTEAFF
TRBJ2-1 | TRBV7-2 | NA | TRBD2 | TGTGCCAGCAGCCCCCGACTAGCGGGAAAAAATGAGCAGTTCTTC | CASSPRLAGKNEQFF
TRBJ2-2 | TRBV9 | NA | TRBD1 | TGTGCCAGCAGCAACGGACAGGGGACCGGGGAGCTGTTTTTT | CASSNGQGTGELFF
TRBJ2-3 | TRBV19 | NA | TRBD2 | TGTGCCAGTAGTCCCCTATCGGTAGCGGGAACCACAGATACGCAGTATTTT | CASSPLSVAGTTDTQYF
TRBJ2-5 | TRBV7-2 | NA | NA | TGTGCCAGCAGCTTAACCCCCCAAGAGACCCAGTACTTC | CASSLTPQETQYF
TRBJ1-3 | TRBV5-4 | NA | NA | TGTGCCAGCAGCTTGGGGCCGGGATCTGGAAACACCATATATTTT | CASSLGPGSGNTIYF
TRBJ2-5 | TRBV7-9 | NA | NA | TGTGCCAGCAGCTTAGGGGCGGAAGGGACCCAGTACTTC | CASSLGAEGTQYF
TRBJ1-1 | TRBV29-1 | NA | NA | TGCAGCGTTGAACAGGGGTGGGTGAACACTGAAGCTTTCTTT | CSVEQGWVNTEAFF